The rows below give T cell receptor beta chains drawn from one sample of a study of siplizumab effects on memory and regulatory T cells. The data were produced by immunoSEQ multiplex PCR, yet TCRdb's version contains in-frame clones alone and is incomplete. The sample has about 120,000 clones; 85% to 95% are singletons. Sample: non-Treg CD4+ T cells sorted from blood. The origin of the receptors is a human donor in good health. The CDR3 runs from the conserved cysteine through the conserved F or W. Fields, in order: J gene, CDR3 length, D gene, V gene, CDR3 protein, CDR3 DNA. A D gene is named only where the DNA matches it firmly.

TRBJ2-7	15	NA	TRBV15	CATSRVQGKSYEQYF	TGTGCCACCAGCAGAGTTCAGGGGAAGTCCTACGAGCAGTACTTC
TRBJ1-1	16	TRBD1	TRBV10-1	CASADRVPSADTEAFF	TGCGCCAGCGCTGACAGGGTACCCTCCGCGGACACTGAAGCTTTCTTT
TRBJ2-3	14	NA	TRBV5-1	CASSLGQGPDTQYF	TGCGCCAGCAGCTTGGGGCAGGGGCCAGATACGCAGTATTTT
TRBJ2-3	14	NA	TRBV5-1	CASSLNPSTDTQYF	TGCGCCAGCAGCTTGAACCCCAGCACAGATACGCAGTATTTT
TRBJ1-1	13	NA	TRBV7-2	CASSSNSGGEAFF	TGTGCCAGCAGCTCAAACAGTGGTGGGGAAGCTTTCTTT
TRBJ2-1	15	TRBD2	TRBV2	CASSVSAGEYNEQFF	TGTGCCAGCAGTGTGTCTGCGGGGGAATACAATGAGCAGTTCTTC
TRBJ1-3	17	NA	TRBV23-1	CASRTNGTLRRGNTIYF	TGCGCCAGCAGAACTAACGGGACTCTTAGAAGAGGAAACACCATATATTTT
TRBJ1-4	13	NA	TRBV15	CATSRVDTEKLFF	TGTGCCACCAGCAGAGTGGACACTGAAAAACTGTTTTTT
TRBJ2-7	16	TRBD1	TRBV28	CASSTTGTGASYEQYF	TGTGCCAGCAGTACAACCGGGACAGGGGCTTCCTACGAGCAGTACTTC
TRBJ1-5	15	NA	TRBV7-9	CASSLGEVGNQPQHF	TGTGCCAGCAGCTTAGGGGAGGTGGGCAATCAGCCCCAGCATTTT
TRBJ1-3	14	TRBD1	TRBV6-5	CASCARTGDSTIYF	TGTGCCAGCTGCGCCCGGACAGGGGATAGCACCATATATTTT
TRBJ2-6	15	NA	TRBV6-5	CASSPKFTGANVLTF	TGTGCCAGCAGTCCTAAATTTACTGGGGCCAACGTCCTGACTTTC
TRBJ2-7	15	TRBD1	TRBV7-9	CASSLRTGNPYEQYF	TGTGCCAGCAGCTTACGGACAGGTAATCCCTACGAGCAGTACTTC